The next 25 T cell receptor beta chains were all read from a single sample in a study of technical replicates of blood from a handful of donors. The assay was immunoSEQ multiplex PCR, and TCRdb's table has in-frame clones only and misses some. The table shows 12,000 or so clones, with 65% to 90% occurring only once. The sequencing input was PBMCs. The origin of the receptors is a human donor in good health.

In this sample, this clone turned up a few times. The chain has TRBV7-9 and TRBJ1-5, with 8 positions matching TRBD1. Looked up from germline, CDR1 is SEHNR and CDR2 is FQNEAQ (reference sequence). CDR3 size: 14 residues. V trimming: 5 bases; J trimming: 4 bases; junction bases outside the gene matches: 4. This chain's CDR3 is CASSDGTGNQPQHF. The CDR3 coding sequence is TGTGCCAGCAGCGACGGGACAGGTAATCAGCCCCAGCATTTT.

This clone has only one observation. This chain connects TRBV5-6 to TRBJ2-1, with D hard to call. The CDR3 has 14 residues. The V gene lost 0 bases and the J gene lost 10 bases, with 14 bases spanning the gap. Germline V gene lookup returns CDR1 SGHDT and CDR2 YYEEEE. Written as DNA, the CDR3 is TGTGCCAGCAGCTTGGCCTCTCGAGGCTGGGAGCAGTTCTTC. It encodes CASSLASRGWEQFF.

The chain combines TRBV5-1 with TRBJ2-3, with 11 nucleotides matching TRBD2. The V and J ends lost 5 bases and 5 bases, in that order; junction bases with no gene match: 4. The CDR3 consists of 14 residues. Per the germline V gene, CDR1 is SGHRS and CDR2 is YFSETQ. The CDR3 loop is CASSLAGGIDTQYF. The CDR3 DNA reads TGCGCCAGCAGTTTAGCGGGAGGGATAGATACGCAGTATTTT.

The CDR3 nucleotides are TGCGCCAGCAGCCGAAACAGAAAACAGACAGGGGGCACTGAAGCTTTCTTT. It yields the protein CASSRNRKQTGGTEAFF. The chain couples TRBV5-1 to TRBJ1-1, with 9 bases that match TRBD1. The V gene's germline CDR1 is SGHRS and CDR2 YFSETQ. V lost 4 bases and J lost 4; bases outside the gene matches: 14. This CDR3 has 17 residues.

The chain links TRBV18 to TRBJ2-1; 9 bases align to TRBD2. Unmatched junction bases numbered 10, after V lost 5 bases and J lost 8 bases. Germline values: CDR1 KGHSH, CDR2 LQKENI. The CDR3 sequence is 15 residues long. CDR3 DNA sequence: TGTGCCAGCTCAATACTAGCGGGTGGGTTTGATGAGCAGTTCTTC. Translated, it gives CASSILAGGFDEQFF.

This chain uses TRBV27 with TRBJ1-2, with 8 bases fitting TRBD1. J lost 8 bases, V lost 5 bases, and 10 bases had no gene match. CDR1 is MNHEY and CDR2 is SMNVEV in the germline V gene (reference sequence). This CDR3 contains 14 residues. The CDR3: CASSRTGQGEGYTF. DNA for the CDR3: TGTGCCAGCAGTCGCACAGGACAGGGCGAGGGCTACACCTTC.

The chain is built from TRBV13 and TRBJ2-7, with a possible D match to TRBD2 (5 bases). Trimming pared 6 bases from V and 1 base from J, leaving 19 bases between. There are 16 residues in the CDR3. Germline CDR1 reads PRHDT; CDR2 reads FYEKMQ (reference sequence). The CDR3 sequence is CASRERTGIRSYEQYF. The CDR3 nucleotides read TGTGCCAGCAGAGAAAGGACGGGAATTAGATCCTACGAGCAGTACTTC.

The V gene is TRBV27, the J gene TRBJ2-7; a weak D match, TRBD2 (6 bases). The CDR3 contains 14 residues. Per germline, CDR1 MNHEY and CDR2 SMNVEV (reference sequence). Trimming shortened V by 3 bases and J by 4 bases, and 13 bases separated the two germline ends. DNA of the CDR3: TGTGCCAGCAGTTTCGCAAGGAGGGGATACGAGCAGTACTTC. It translates to CASSFARRGYEQYF.

The rearrangement links TRBV5-6 to TRBJ2-1; TRBD2 aligns across 10 bases. This CDR3 is built from 17 residues. J lost 8 bases, V lost 4 bases, and 15 bases had no gene match. CDR1 and CDR2 (germline): SGHDT, YYEEEE. In nucleotides, the CDR3 is TGTGCCAGCAGCCCCCTGGCGTCCAGCGGGAGGGGCGATGAGCAGTTCTTC. Translated, it gives CASSPLASSGRGDEQFF.

The chain employs TRBV27 and TRBJ2-5; D may be TRBD1 (8 bases). Germline V gene data show CDR1 as MNHEY and CDR2 as SMNVEV (reference sequence). V was trimmed by 4 bases and J by 4 bases, leaving 13 bases between them. This CDR3 has 14 residues. CDR3 loop: CASSWTGTTETQYF. In nucleotides, the CDR3 is TGTGCCAGCAGTTGGACAGGGACTACAGAGACCCAGTACTTC.

This clone showed up just once. The chain links TRBV6-5 to TRBJ2-2; no clear D. CDR3 length: 12 amino acids. Germline V CDR1 and CDR2: MNHEY, SVGAGI. Trimming took 5 bases from V and 7 from J, leaving 8 bases between them. CDR3 sequence reads: CASSEAVGELFF. The CDR3 nucleotides are TGTGCCAGCAGTGAAGCTGTCGGGGAGCTGTTTTTT.

This clone showed up just a few times. V gene TRBV27 combines with J gene TRBJ2-2, with D tentatively TRBD1 (6 bases). V was cut by 4 bases and J by 6 bases, with 12 bases left in between. Germline loops: CDR1 MNHEY, CDR2 SMNVEV (reference sequence). This CDR3 spans 14 amino acids. CDR3 sequence reads: CASSSTGLAGELFF. CDR3 sequence (DNA): TGTGCCAGCAGTTCTACAGGGTTAGCCGGGGAGCTGTTTTTT.

The chain couples TRBV28 to TRBJ1-1; D not certain. The length of the CDR3 is 13 residues. Germline V gene lookup returns CDR1 MDHEN and CDR2 SYDVKM. Deletions cut 7 bases from V and 4 bases from J, with 13 bases between. This CDR3 reads CASIRRRGTEAFF. CDR3 sequence (DNA): TGTGCCAGCATAAGGAGGCGCGGCACTGAAGCTTTCTTT.

The chain links TRBV6-5 to TRBJ1-3; 10 nucleotides agree with TRBD1. CDR1 is MNHEY, CDR2 SVGAGI, per germline. CDR3 length: 15 amino acids. J lost 2 bases, V lost 6 bases, and 4 bases had no gene match. CDR3 nucleotide sequence: TGTGCCAGCAGCTTCGGGACAGGGGCTGGAAACACCATATATTTT. Its translation: CASSFGTGAGNTIYF.

The rearrangement joins TRBV2 to TRBJ1-1, with unresolved D. Germline CDR1 is SNHLY and CDR2 is FYNNEI. The CDR3 totals 13 residues. The V and J ends lost 5 bases and 3 bases respectively, with 10 bases between them. CDR3 bases: TGTGCCAGCAGTACCTTGGGCGACACTGAAGCTTTCTTT. Translated: CASSTLGDTEAFF. Drawing the rest from reference TRBV2 and TRBJ1-1, the complete variable domain is EPEVTQTPSHQVTQMGQEVILRCVPISNHLYFYWYRQILGQKVEFLVSFYNNEISEKSEIFDDQFSVERPDGSNFTLKIRSTKLEDSAMYFCASSTLGDTEAFFGQGTRLTVV.

V gene TRBV28 combines with J gene TRBJ2-5, with 11 bases lining up with TRBD1. This CDR3 comprises 13 residues. The germline CDR1 and CDR2 sequences are MDHEN and SYDVKM. Trimming at V came to 10 bases and at J to 7 bases, leaving 8 bases not matched to a gene. CDR3 bases: TGTGCCACTTGGACAGGGGGCCCCAGGACCCAGTACTTC. Translated: CATWTGGPRTQYF.

This clone was detected once. The chain carries TRBV7-9 and TRBJ2-7; 7 bases agree with TRBD2. Germline V gene lookup returns CDR1 SEHNR and CDR2 FQNEAQ (reference sequence). The V segment lost 5 bases and the J segment 6 bases; nucleotides outside the gene matches: 13. The CDR3 sequence is 15 residues long. CDR3 sequence (DNA): TGTGCCAGCAGCACTATAGCGGGCAATGCGGGCGAGCAGTACTTC. Its protein is CASSTIAGNAGEQYF.

This chain joins TRBV5-1 and TRBJ1-1, with D perhaps TRBD1 (6 bases). CDR1 and CDR2 (germline): SGHRS, YFSETQ. The CDR3 is 18 amino acids. Trimming removed 3 bases at V and 2 bases at J, with 23 bases between. The CDR3: CASSSKASGEWVNTEAFF. The CDR3, as DNA: TGCGCCAGCAGCTCTAAGGCTTCAGGGGAGTGGGTAAACACTGAAGCTTTCTTT. The complete variable domain, with remaining parts taken from reference TRBV5-1 and TRBJ1-1, reads KAGVTQTPRYLIKTRGQQVTLSCSPISGHRSVSWYQQTPGQGLQFLFEYFSETQRNKGNFPGRFSGRQFSNSRSEMNVSTLELGDSALYLCASSSKASGEWVNTEAFFGQGTRLTVV.

The chain has TRBV5-8 and TRBJ1-5; tentatively, D is TRBD1 (6 bases). This CDR3 has 15 residues. The germline CDR1 and CDR2 sequences are SGHTS and YDEGEE. The ends were cut back, 3 bases at V and 3 bases at J, with 13 bases in the middle. CDR3 DNA: TGTGCCAGCAGCTCGGCGACAGGCTCCAATCAGCCCCAGCATTTT. It yields the protein CASSSATGSNQPQHF. Using reference TRBV5-8 and TRBJ1-5 for the parts outside the CDR3, the full variable domain is EAGVTQSPTHLIKTRGQQATLRCSPISGHTSVYWYQQALGLGLQFLLWYDEGEERNRGNFPPRFSGRQFPNYSSELNVNALELEDSALYLCASSSATGSNQPQHFGDGTRLSIL.

The chain recombines TRBV9 with TRBJ1-1; 10 bases are a match to TRBD1. Germline loops: CDR1 SGDLS, CDR2 YYNGEE. J lost 4 bases, V lost 2 bases, and 5 bases had no gene match. The CDR3 covers 15 residues. The CDR3 spells CASSVGTGVFTEAFF. CDR3 in DNA: TGTGCCAGCAGCGTTGGGACAGGGGTATTCACTGAAGCTTTCTTT.

The genes are TRBV6-6 and TRBJ2-1; the match to TRBD1 covers 9 bases. CDR3 length equals 15 residues. V was pared by 7 bases and J by 4 bases, with 8 bases of the junction left unmatched. The germline V gene has CDR1 MNHNY and CDR2 SVGAGI (reference sequence). The CDR3: CASNHGQGLYNEQFF. The DNA of the CDR3 is TGTGCCAGCAATCACGGACAGGGGTTATACAATGAGCAGTTCTTC.

The V call is TRBV5-4, the J call TRBJ1-4; 7 bases align to TRBD1. The CDR3 consists of 14 residues. The germline gives CDR1 SGHNT, CDR2 YYREEE (reference sequence). The J segment lost 8 bases and the V segment lost 0 bases, leaving 4 bases of the junction unmatched. The CDR3 DNA follows: TGTGCCAGCAGCTTGGACAGGGGCTGGGAAAAACTGTTTTTT. It translates to CASSLDRGWEKLFF.

This clone was seen only once. This rearrangement joins TRBV5-1 to TRBJ2-2; 10 bases align to TRBD1. CDR3 size: 15 residues. Germline V CDR1 and CDR2: SGHRS, YFSETQ. The J segment lost 7 bases and the V segment lost 5 bases, leaving 8 bases of the junction unmatched. For the CDR3, the DNA is TGCGCCAGCAGAAACCAGGACAGGGGGGTCGGGGAGCTGTTTTTT. Translation: CASRNQDRGVGELFF.

CDR3 protein: CASSFDRTEVGAFF. The CDR3, as DNA: TGTGCCAGCAGCTTTGACAGGACGGAGGTTGGGGCTTTCTTT. The V and J genes are TRBV11-2 and TRBJ1-1; D is possibly TRBD1 (6 bases). Germline V gives CDR1 SGHAT, CDR2 FQNNGV. V was pared by 3 bases and J by 11 bases, with 19 bases between. This CDR3 has 14 residues.

The chain combines TRBV13 with TRBJ2-4, with 8 bases that match TRBD1. The trim removed 1 base at V and 5 bases at J, leaving 4 bases unmatched. The CDR3 spans 15 residues. CDR1 PRHDT and CDR2 FYEKMQ come from the germline V gene (reference sequence). DNA of the CDR3: TGTGCCAGCAGCTTAGCCTCACAGGGGGAAAACATTCAGTACTTC. It translates to CASSLASQGENIQYF. Looking up the rest from reference TRBV13 and TRBJ2-4 gives the full variable domain: AAGVIQSPRHLIKEKRETATLKCYPIPRHDTVYWYQQGPGQDPQFLISFYEKMQSDKGSIPDRFSAQQFSDYHSELNMSSLELGDSALYFCASSLASQGENIQYFGAGTRLSVL.